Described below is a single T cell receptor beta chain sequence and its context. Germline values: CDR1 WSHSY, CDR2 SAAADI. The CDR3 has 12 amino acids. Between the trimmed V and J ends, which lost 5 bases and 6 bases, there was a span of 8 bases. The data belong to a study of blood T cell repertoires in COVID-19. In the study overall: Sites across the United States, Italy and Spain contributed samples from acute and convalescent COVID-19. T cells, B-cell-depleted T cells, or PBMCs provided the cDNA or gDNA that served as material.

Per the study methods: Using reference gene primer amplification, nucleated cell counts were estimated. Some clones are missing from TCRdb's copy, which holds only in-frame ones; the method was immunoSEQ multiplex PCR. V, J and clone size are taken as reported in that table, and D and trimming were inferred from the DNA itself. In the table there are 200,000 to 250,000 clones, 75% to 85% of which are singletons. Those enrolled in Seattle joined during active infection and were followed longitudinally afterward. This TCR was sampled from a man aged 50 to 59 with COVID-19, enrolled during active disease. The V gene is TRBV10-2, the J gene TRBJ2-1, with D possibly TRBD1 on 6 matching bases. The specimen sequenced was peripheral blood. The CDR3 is CASSTGLNEQFF. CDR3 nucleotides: TGCGCCAGCAGTACAGGGCTCAATGAGCAGTTCTTC.